Each of the 14 T cell receptor beta chains below was sequenced from the same sample in a study of T cells in Graves' hyperthyroidism and ophthalmopathy. Amplified TCR beta CDR3 regions derived from RNA transcripts. Initially, a first-round RT-PCR of the TCR CDR3 employed the HTBI primer set. Each CDR3 protein gets one entry after TCRdb re-called the multiplex PCR reads with MiXCR. Of about 600,000 distinct CDR3 sequences in the sample, about a sixth were seen once. Sequencing was carried out using blood. These receptor sequences come from a woman aged 40 to 50 with Graves' ophthalmopathy.

This clonotype was recorded at least ten times. The chain links TRBV28 to TRBJ2-1; D may be TRBD1 or TRBD2 (5 bases each). The germline V and J ends were trimmed by 8 bases and 3 bases, with 11 bases remaining between them. This CDR3 contains 13 residues. The germline V gene encodes CDR1 MDHEN and CDR2 SYDVKM. The CDR3 region has the DNA TGTGCCAGCCAACCTGGGGGCTACAATGAGCAGTTCTTC. Translated, it gives CASQPGGYNEQFF.

In its sample, this clonotype was seen many times. The V call is TRBV2, the J call TRBJ2-3, with D perhaps matching TRBD2 (7 bases). Per germline, CDR1 SNHLY and CDR2 FYNNEI. This CDR3 contains 15 residues. Trimming left V 6 bases short and J 4 bases short, with 17 bases between. CDR3: CASSPLGGAPDTQYF. CDR3 nucleotides: TGTGCCAGCAGCCCTTTGGGGGGGGCCCCAGATACGCAGTATTTT.

In its sample, this clonotype was seen many times. The V and J genes are TRBV20-1 and TRBJ2-7, with D perhaps matching TRBD2 (6 bases). Germline V gene data show CDR1 as DFQATT and CDR2 as SNEGSKA (reference sequence). Trimming pared 0 bases from V and 2 bases from J, leaving 11 bases between. The CDR3 is made up of 14 amino acids. The CDR3 sequence is CSARDQRRAYEQYF. DNA of the CDR3: TGCAGTGCTAGAGATCAGCGGAGGGCCTACGAGCAGTACTTC.

There are a few counts of this clonotype. This sequence joins TRBV4-1 and TRBJ2-5; TRBD1 matches 10 bases. The CDR3 covers 16 residues. Germline V gives CDR1 MGHRA, CDR2 YSYEKL. After removal of 1 base from V and 5 bases from J, the junction contained 7 bases not matched to a gene. The DNA for the CDR3 is TGCGCCAGCAGCCAAGTCGGGACAGGGGCCGAGGAGACCCAGTACTTC. Amino acids: CASSQVGTGAEETQYF.

This clonotype has ten or more counts. J is TRBJ2-1 and V is TRBV5-1, with TRBD2 matching 8 bases. The germline gives CDR1 SGHRS, CDR2 YFSETQ. The CDR3 covers 16 residues. Trimming removed 0 bases from V and 3 bases from J; junction bases left unmatched: 5. The CDR3 loop reads CASSLVAGPLYNEQFF. The CDR3 bases are TGCGCCAGCAGCTTGGTAGCGGGGCCCCTCTACAATGAGCAGTTCTTC. The variable domain in full, with the rest retrieved from reference TRBV5-1 and TRBJ2-1, is KAGVTQTPRYLIKTRGQQVTLSCSPISGHRSVSWYQQTPGQGLQFLFEYFSETQRNKGNFPGRFSGRQFSNSRSEMNVSTLELGDSALYLCASSLVAGPLYNEQFFGPGTRLTVL.

This clonotype has ten or more counts. V gene TRBV3-1 combines with J gene TRBJ2-1, with 13 bases that match TRBD2. The CDR3 spans 17 residues. Germline V gives CDR1 LGHDT, CDR2 YNNKEL (reference sequence). The V and J ends lost 1 base and 10 bases, in that order; junction bases with no gene match: 10. CDR3 coding DNA: TGTGCCAGCAGCCAAGGGTCCAGACTAGCGGGGGGAGGGGAGCAGTTCTTC. This translates into CASSQGSRLAGGGEQFF.

A note on this clonotype: A much more abundant neighbour one base away suggests this may be a read error. The DNA of the CDR3 is TGCAGTGCTACGCCGAGTAAAAATGAGCAGTCCTTC. It is translated as CSATPSKNEQSF. The genes are TRBV20-1 and TRBJ2-1; no clear D. The CDR3 has 12 amino acids. Per the germline V gene, CDR1 is DFQATT and CDR2 is SNEGSKA (reference sequence).

This clonotype was seen only a few times. J is TRBJ1-1 and V is TRBV12-3 or TRBV12-4, with D possibly being TRBD1 (5 bases). This CDR3 contains 13 residues. The V gene lost 8 bases and the J gene lost 11 bases, with 21 bases spanning the gap. CDR3 region: CASGVVGAGSAFF. CDR3 in DNA: TGTGCCAGCGGTGTAGTTGGGGCTGGTTCGGCTTTCTTT.

The chain couples TRBV19 to TRBJ1-5, with no clear D. The CDR3 totals 15 residues. Germline CDR1 and CDR2: LNHDA and SQIVND (reference sequence). Trimming left V 3 bases short and J 0 bases short, with 9 bases between. The CDR3 region is CASSMSEYSNQPQHF. The CDR3 DNA reads TGTGCCAGTAGTATGTCAGAGTATAGCAATCAGCCCCAGCATTTT.

This clonotype showed up many times. The chain uses TRBV11-2 and TRBJ1-1; 11 bases agree with TRBD1. Germline V gene data show CDR1 as SGHAT and CDR2 as FQNNGV. The J segment lost 0 bases and the V segment lost 5 bases, leaving 14 bases of the junction unmatched. The CDR3 is 19 amino acids. The DNA of the CDR3 is TGTGCCAGCAGCCACTCCGGACAGGGGGCTTTTGTTCTGAACACTGAAGCTTTCTTT. Residues: CASSHSGQGAFVLNTEAFF.

This chain uses TRBV2 with TRBJ1-6; TRBD1 might be the D (6 bases). Germline V gene data show CDR1 as SNHLY and CDR2 as FYNNEI. Trimming pared 5 bases from V and 2 bases from J, leaving 10 bases between. The CDR3 has 15 residues. DNA for the CDR3: TGTGCCAGCAGTTTGGACAGTACCTATAATTCACCCCTCCACTTT. Translation gives CASSLDSTYNSPLHF.

The rearrangement joins TRBV7-8 to TRBJ2-1; TRBD1 aligns across 9 bases. The CDR3 loop spans 16 amino acids. With V trimmed by 0 bases and J by 5 bases, 5 bases remained unmatched. Germline V gene data show CDR1 as SGHVS and CDR2 as FQNEAQ. The CDR3 loop is CASSLAYRGQDNEQFF. The DNA of the CDR3 is TGTGCCAGCAGCTTAGCCTACAGGGGGCAAGACAATGAGCAGTTCTTC.

This sequence joins TRBV20-1 and TRBJ2-3; D ambiguous. Trimming removed 0 bases from V and 2 bases from J, with 12 bases in between. The CDR3 length is 15 residues. Germline V lookup: CDR1 DFQATT, CDR2 SNEGSKA (reference sequence). CDR3 sequence: CSARDRAVLTDTQYF. CDR3 nucleotides: TGCAGTGCTAGAGATCGCGCAGTCCTCACAGATACGCAGTATTTT.

This clonotype came up many times. This sequence joins TRBV28 and TRBJ2-1; TRBD2 aligns across 9 bases. Germline V gene lookup returns CDR1 MDHEN and CDR2 SYDVKM. With V trimmed by 6 bases and J by 0 bases, 6 bases remained unmatched. The CDR3 sequence is 16 residues long. CDR3 residues: CASSFPTSGSYNEQFF. CDR3 DNA: TGTGCCAGCAGCTTCCCGACTAGCGGCTCCTACAATGAGCAGTTCTTC.